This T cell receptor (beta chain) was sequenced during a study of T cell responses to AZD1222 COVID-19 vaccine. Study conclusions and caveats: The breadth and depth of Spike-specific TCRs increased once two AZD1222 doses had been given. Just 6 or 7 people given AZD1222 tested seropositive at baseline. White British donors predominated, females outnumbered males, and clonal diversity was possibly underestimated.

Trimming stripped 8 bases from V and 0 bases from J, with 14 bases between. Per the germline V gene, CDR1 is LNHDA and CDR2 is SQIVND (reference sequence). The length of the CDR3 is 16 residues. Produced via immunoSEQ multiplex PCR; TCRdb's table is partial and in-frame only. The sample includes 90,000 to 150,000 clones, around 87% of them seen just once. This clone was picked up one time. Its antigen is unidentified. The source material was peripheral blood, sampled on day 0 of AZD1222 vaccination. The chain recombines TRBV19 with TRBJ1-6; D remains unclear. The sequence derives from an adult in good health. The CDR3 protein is CASRYSGSSYNSPLHF. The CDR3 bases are TGTGCCAGTCGATACAGTGGGAGCTCCTATAATTCACCCCTCCACTTT.